The next 21 T cell receptor beta chains were all read from a single sample in a study of T cells in Graves' hyperthyroidism and ophthalmopathy. RNA transcripts provided the source from which TCR beta CDR3 regions were amplified. The primer set for the first-round RT-PCR of the TCR CDR3 was HTBI. TCRdb recomputed calls from the multiplex PCR reads with MiXCR, one row per CDR3 protein. Of 550,000 to 800,000 distinct CDR3 sequences in the sample, about 17% were seen once. Sequencing was performed on blood. Source of these receptors: a man aged 18 to 30 with Graves' hyperthyroidism.

J is TRBJ1-2 and V is TRBV6-2 or TRBV6-3; D is undetermined. The germline gives CDR1 MNHEY, CDR2 SVGEGT. CDR3 length: 13 amino acids. Trimming cost V 2 bases and J 5 bases, with 9 bases left between them. Here the CDR3 reads CASSYGPFYGYTF. CDR3 nucleotides: TGTGCCAGCAGTTACGGTCCGTTTTATGGCTACACCTTC.

This chain links TRBV2 with TRBJ2-2; D is unresolved. V dropped 4 bases and J dropped 6 bases, with 12 bases sitting between them. This CDR3 comprises 14 residues. From germline, CDR1 is SNHLY and CDR2 FYNNEI. CDR3: CASSVSFGSGELFF. The CDR3 bases are TGTGCCAGCAGTGTATCGTTCGGCTCCGGGGAGCTGTTTTTT.

This clonotype was seen many times. The chain has TRBV10-3 and TRBJ1-1, with no clear D. Germline values: CDR1 ENHRY, CDR2 SYGVKD. The CDR3 has 13 amino acids. V lost 2 bases to trimming and J lost 4 bases, with 8 bases between them. The CDR3 protein is CAISEGRGTEAFF. The DNA for the CDR3 is TGTGCCATCAGTGAGGGCCGGGGCACTGAAGCTTTCTTT.

This clonotype was recorded at least ten times. The chain combines TRBV6-2 or TRBV6-3 with TRBJ2-7, with TRBD1 identical over 12 bases. V gave up 2 bases and J gave up 4 bases; unmatched junction bases: 6. Germline lookup yields CDR1 MNHEY and CDR2 SVGEGT. The CDR3 loop spans 16 amino acids. CDR3 sequence: CASSYEGTGGAYEQYF. CDR3 nucleotide sequence: TGTGCCAGCAGTTACGAAGGGACAGGGGGCGCGTACGAGCAGTACTTC.

The chain recombines TRBV28 with TRBJ2-1; the match to TRBD2 covers 8 bases. Germline trimming cut 4 bases from V and 16 bases from J; bases unmatched to any gene: 12. In germline, CDR1 is MDHEN, CDR2 SYDVKM. The CDR3 is made up of 13 amino acids. This chain's CDR3 is CASSSRGLVRFFF. In DNA form, the CDR3 reads TGTGCCAGCAGTTCCCGGGGACTAGTTAGATTCTTCTTC.

The sample holds a few counts of this clonotype. The chain is built from TRBV14 and TRBJ2-2; D possibly uses TRBD1 or TRBD2 (5 bases each). Trimming pared 4 bases from V and 6 bases from J, leaving 9 bases between. CDR3 size: 13 residues. Germline loops: CDR1 SGHDN, CDR2 FVKESK. The CDR3 DNA follows: TGTGCCAGCAGCCGAAGAGGGGCCGGGGAGCTGTTTTTT. It yields the protein CASSRRGAGELFF.

This clonotype showed up many times. The chain recombines TRBV11-2 with TRBJ2-1, with 9 bases fitting TRBD2. Germline V gene data show CDR1 as SGHAT and CDR2 as FQNNGV. Losses at the gene ends were 1 base for V and 0 bases for J; bases not matched to a gene: 16. The CDR3 length is 21 residues. The CDR3 reads CASSLGGGDLVGQSSYNEQFF. The DNA for the CDR3 is TGTGCCAGCAGCTTAGGCGGGGGGGACCTCGTCGGACAGAGCTCCTACAATGAGCAGTTCTTC.

This clonotype is medium-sized by share. The chain has TRBV28 and TRBJ2-1; 9 bases align to TRBD2. Germline CDR1 reads MDHEN; CDR2 reads SYDVKM. The trim removed 7 bases at V and 4 bases at J, leaving 5 bases unmatched. The CDR3 length is 14 residues. CDR3 sequence (DNA): TGTGCCAGCATTCTGACTAGCGGTTACAATGAGCAGTTCTTC. It yields the protein CASILTSGYNEQFF.

V is TRBV7-9 and J is TRBJ2-1; D ambiguous. There are 12 residues in the CDR3. Trimming pared 1 base from V and 8 bases from J, leaving 6 bases between. Germline assignment: CDR1 SEHNR and CDR2 FQNEAQ (reference sequence). The chain's CDR3 is CASSLEGYEQFF. CDR3 bases: TGTGCCAGCAGCTTAGAGGGATATGAGCAGTTCTTC.

The gene calls are TRBV6-5 and TRBJ2-5; no clear D gene. Germline lookup yields CDR1 MNHEY and CDR2 SVGAGI. The ends were cut back, 0 bases at V and 4 bases at J, with 9 bases in the middle. The length of the CDR3 is 14 residues. In DNA form, the CDR3 reads TGTGCCAGCAGTTACTCGAATAACAGAGAGACCCAGTACTTC. Its protein product is CASSYSNNRETQYF.

V is TRBV7-3 and J is TRBJ2-1; D may correspond to TRBD1 or TRBD2 (5 bases each). Trimming took off 5 bases at V and 4 bases at J, with 18 bases between the two ends. The CDR3 length is 16 residues. Germline CDR1 SGHTA, CDR2 FQGTGA. The CDR3 loop reads CASSNQGVGVYNEQFF. The CDR3 nucleotides are TGTGCCAGCAGCAACCAGGGAGTAGGAGTGTACAATGAGCAGTTCTTC.

The rearrangement joins TRBV6-5 to TRBJ1-1, with D maybe TRBD1 (6 bases). The V and J ends lost 2 bases and 4 bases respectively, with 14 bases between them. This CDR3 comprises 15 residues. Germline CDR1 MNHEY, CDR2 SVGAGI. CDR3 nucleotides: TGTGCCAGCAGTTACGGGTCAGGGGCGATCACTGAAGCTTTCTTT. This sequence encodes CASSYGSGAITEAFF.

This clonotype was seen a handful of times. J is TRBJ2-6 and V is TRBV20-1, with D possibly matching TRBD1 (5 bases). Germline V CDR1 and CDR2: DFQATT, SNEGSKA (reference sequence). With 8 bases removed from V and 0 bases from J, the gap between germline ends came to 14 bases. The CDR3 loop spans 15 amino acids. The CDR3 here is CSTPDSHSGANVLTF. In DNA form, the CDR3 reads TGCAGTACCCCTGACAGCCACTCTGGGGCCAACGTCCTGACTTTC.

The table lists this clonotype with many counts. This chain uses TRBV6-1 with TRBJ2-1, with D perhaps TRBD1 or TRBD2 (5 bases each). Germline V gene data show CDR1 as MNHNS and CDR2 as SASEGT. The CDR3 spans 19 residues. The germline V and J ends were trimmed by 6 bases and 0 bases, with 24 bases remaining between them. The CDR3 region is CASRLRDPNYQSSYNEQFF. For the CDR3, the DNA is TGTGCCAGCAGGCTCCGGGACCCGAATTATCAAAGCTCCTACAATGAGCAGTTCTTC.

This clonotype came up many times. The chain combines TRBV30 with TRBJ1-1; D might be TRBD1 (6 bases). Trimming took off 0 bases at V and 1 base at J, with 9 bases between the two ends. Germline V gives CDR1 GTSNPN, CDR2 SVGIG (reference sequence). CDR3 length equals 14 residues. This CDR3 reads CAWSVGGRNTEAFF. CDR3 sequence (DNA): TGTGCCTGGAGTGTAGGGGGTAGGAACACTGAAGCTTTCTTT.

The CDR3 DNA reads TGTGCCAGCAGCCCCTTCGGGCTTAACACCGGGGAGCTGTTTTTT. Protein product: CASSPFGLNTGELFF. The chain has TRBV6-2 or TRBV6-3 and TRBJ2-2; D is unresolved. V gave up 6 bases and J gave up 2 bases, with 13 bases separating them. CDR3 length: 15 amino acids. From germline, CDR1 is MNHEY and CDR2 SVGEGT.

The V call is TRBV6-1, the J call TRBJ2-7; 10 nucleotides line up with TRBD2. The germline gives CDR1 MNHNS, CDR2 SASEGT. Germline trimming cut 7 bases from V and 4 bases from J; bases unmatched to any gene: 10. This CDR3 contains 15 residues. The DNA for the CDR3 is TGTGCCAGCATTCTCGGGACTAGCGCGGCTTACGAGCAGTACTTC. Translating it yields CASILGTSAAYEQYF.

This clonotype has a handful of counts. V usage is TRBV6-1 and J usage is TRBJ1-2; possible D gene TRBD1, 5 bases. V gave up 6 bases and J gave up 5 bases, with 13 bases separating them. Per germline, CDR1 MNHNS and CDR2 SASEGT. The CDR3 consists of 13 residues. The DNA for the CDR3 is TGTGCCAGCAGATACCGGGACGGATATGGCTACACCTTC. Protein: CASRYRDGYGYTF.

Details on this clonotype: The limits of the CDR3 on the DNA are not certain, so only TCRdb's listed CDR3 is given. The chain has TRBV11-2 and TRBJ2-2; the listed D gene, TRBD1, was not tested against the DNA. The CDR3 extends over 20 residues, inclusive of both ends. Germline V gives CDR1 SGHAT, CDR2 FQNNGV. The CDR3 reads CASSFYICSAPLPNTGELFF.

This clonotype was counted a few times. This chain links TRBV7-2 with TRBJ1-2; TRBD1 might be the D (5 bases). The CDR3 is 13 residues long. Germline V gives CDR1 SGHTA, CDR2 FQGNSA. The germline V and J ends were trimmed by 7 bases and 3 bases, with 12 bases remaining between them. CDR3 loop: CASTRGDHYGYTF. CDR3 nucleotide sequence: TGTGCCAGCACCCGGGGGGACCACTATGGCTACACCTTC.

The chain links TRBV7-8 to TRBJ1-6; 8 bases line up with TRBD1. From germline, CDR1 is SGHVS and CDR2 FQNEAQ. The J segment lost 7 bases and the V segment lost 5 bases, leaving 10 bases of the junction unmatched. This CDR3 region has 16 residues. CDR3 sequence (DNA): TGTGCCAGCAGCCCCCGGACAGGGATCGGGAATTCACCCCTCCACTTT. Translation: CASSPRTGIGNSPLHF.